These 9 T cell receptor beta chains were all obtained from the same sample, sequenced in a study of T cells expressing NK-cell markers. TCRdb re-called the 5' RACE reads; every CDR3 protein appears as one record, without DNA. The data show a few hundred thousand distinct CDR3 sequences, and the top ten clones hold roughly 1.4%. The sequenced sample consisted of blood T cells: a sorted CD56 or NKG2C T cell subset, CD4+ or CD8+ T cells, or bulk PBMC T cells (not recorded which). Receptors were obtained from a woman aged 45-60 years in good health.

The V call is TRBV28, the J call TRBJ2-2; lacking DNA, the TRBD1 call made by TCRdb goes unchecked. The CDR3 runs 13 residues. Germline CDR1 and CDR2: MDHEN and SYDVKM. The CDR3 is CATGTGDTGELFF.

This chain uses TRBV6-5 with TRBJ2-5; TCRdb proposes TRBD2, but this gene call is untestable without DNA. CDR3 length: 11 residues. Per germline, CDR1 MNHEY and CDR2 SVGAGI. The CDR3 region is CASREGGAQYF.

CDR3 sequence reads: CASSQTPGGLVFDEQFF. J is TRBJ2-1 and V is TRBV4-1; TCRdb returns TRBD2, unconfirmable since there is no DNA. The CDR3 length is 17 residues. Germline V lookup: CDR1 MGHRA, CDR2 YSYEKL.

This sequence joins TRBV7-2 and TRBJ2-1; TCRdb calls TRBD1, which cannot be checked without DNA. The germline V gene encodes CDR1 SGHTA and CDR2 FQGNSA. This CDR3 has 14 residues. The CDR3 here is CASSLAAIPDEQFF. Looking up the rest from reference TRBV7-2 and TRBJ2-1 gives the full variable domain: GAGVSQSPSNKVTEKGKDVELRCDPISGHTALYWYRQSLGQGLEFLIYFQGNSAPDKSGLPSDRFSAERTGGSVSTLTIQRTQQEDSAVYLCASSLAAIPDEQFFGPGTRLTVL.

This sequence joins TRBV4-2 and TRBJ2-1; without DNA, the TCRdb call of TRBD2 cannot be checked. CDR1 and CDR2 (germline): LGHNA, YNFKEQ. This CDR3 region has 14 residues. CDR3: CASSQGGEGNEQFF.

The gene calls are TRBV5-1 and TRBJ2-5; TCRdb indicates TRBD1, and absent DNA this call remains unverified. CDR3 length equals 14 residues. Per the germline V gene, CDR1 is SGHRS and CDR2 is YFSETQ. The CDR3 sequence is CASSRDRGRQTQYF. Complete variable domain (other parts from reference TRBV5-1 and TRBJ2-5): KAGVTQTPRYLIKTRGQQVTLSCSPISGHRSVSWYQQTPGQGLQFLFEYFSETQRNKGNFPGRFSGRQFSNSRSEMNVSTLELGDSALYLCASSRDRGRQTQYFGPGTRLLVL.

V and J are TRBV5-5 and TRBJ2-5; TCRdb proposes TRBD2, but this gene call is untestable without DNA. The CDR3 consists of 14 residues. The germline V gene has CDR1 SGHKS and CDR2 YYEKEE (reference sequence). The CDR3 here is CASSRRGFQETQYF.

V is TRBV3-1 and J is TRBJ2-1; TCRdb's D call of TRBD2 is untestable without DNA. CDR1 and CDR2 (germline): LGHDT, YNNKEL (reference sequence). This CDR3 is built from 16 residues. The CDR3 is CASSPEAGGGVNEQFF.

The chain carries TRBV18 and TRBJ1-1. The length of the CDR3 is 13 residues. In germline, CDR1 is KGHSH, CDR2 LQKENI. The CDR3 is CASSLEGLSEAFF.